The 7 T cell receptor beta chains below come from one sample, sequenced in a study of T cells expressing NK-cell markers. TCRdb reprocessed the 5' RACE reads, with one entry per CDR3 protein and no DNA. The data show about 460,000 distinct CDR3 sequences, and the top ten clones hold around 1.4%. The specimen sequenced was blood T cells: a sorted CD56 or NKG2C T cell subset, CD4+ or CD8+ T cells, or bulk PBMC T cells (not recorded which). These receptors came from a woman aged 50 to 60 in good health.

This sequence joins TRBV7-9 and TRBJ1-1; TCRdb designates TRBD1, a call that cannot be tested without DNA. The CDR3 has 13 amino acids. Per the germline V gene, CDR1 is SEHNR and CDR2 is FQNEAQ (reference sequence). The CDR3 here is CASSSQEDSRAFF.

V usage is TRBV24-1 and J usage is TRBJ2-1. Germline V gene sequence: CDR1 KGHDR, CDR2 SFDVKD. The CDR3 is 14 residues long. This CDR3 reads CATSDFRSYNEQFF.

CDR3 sequence reads: CASSTPFAGGTDTQYF. The chain uses TRBV7-8 and TRBJ2-3. The CDR3 is 16 amino acids. CDR1 is SGHVS, CDR2 FQNEAQ, per germline.

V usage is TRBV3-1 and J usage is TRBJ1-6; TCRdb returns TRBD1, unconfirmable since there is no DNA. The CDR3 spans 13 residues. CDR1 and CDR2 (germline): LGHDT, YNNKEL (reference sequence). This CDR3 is CASGGREGSPLHF.

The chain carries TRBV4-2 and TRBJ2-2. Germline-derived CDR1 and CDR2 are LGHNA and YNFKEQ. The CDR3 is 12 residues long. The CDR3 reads CASSQTTGELFF.

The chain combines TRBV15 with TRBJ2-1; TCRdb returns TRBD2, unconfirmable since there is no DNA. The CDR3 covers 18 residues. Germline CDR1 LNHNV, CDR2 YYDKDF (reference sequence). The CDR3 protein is CATEKGGGRAGKYNEQFF.

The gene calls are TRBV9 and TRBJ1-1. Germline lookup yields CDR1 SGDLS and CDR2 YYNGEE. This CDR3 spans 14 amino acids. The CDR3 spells CASSVSSAGTEAFF.